A selection of T cell receptor beta chains follows, all from one sample in a study of blood T cell repertoires in COVID-19. Measured with immunoSEQ multiplex PCR; TCRdb has only the in-frame clones, and not every one. Of about 310,000 clones listed, about 91% are singletons. The sample comprised PBMCs or T cells enriched from blood (not recorded which). These receptors were obtained from a woman between 40 and 55 years old who had recovered from COVID-19. CDR3s include the opening cysteine and the closing phenylalanine or tryptophan. D genes are given only for firm matches. Not every row has a clone size; where given, it reads once, few, many or a size class.

d_call cdr3_length clone_size j_call v_call cdr3_aa cdr3_nt
NA 14 NA TRBJ2-5 TRBV3-1/TRBV3-2 CASSQAPFKETQYF TGTGCCAGCAGCCAAGCTCCCTTTAAAGAGACCCAGTACTTC
NA 13 NA TRBJ2-7 TRBV29-1 CSVGGRNSYEQYF TGCAGCGTTGGCGGCCGAAACTCCTACGAGCAGTACTTC
NA 13 NA TRBJ2-7 TRBV30 CACRPGSNYEQYF TGTGCCTGCCGTCCAGGATCGAACTACGAGCAGTACTTC
TRBD2 17 NA TRBJ2-3 TRBV9 CASSVRPSGGAIDTQYF TGTGCCAGCAGCGTAAGGCCCAGCGGGGGGGCAATAGATACGCAGTATTTT
TRBD1 14 NA TRBJ1-4 TRBV3-1/TRBV3-2 CASRQGQGTEKLFF TGTGCCAGCAGGCAGGGACAGGGAACCGAAAAACTGTTTTTT
NA 17 NA TRBJ1-4 TRBV29-1 CSARLLDSVLFNEKLFF TGCAGCGCTCGCCTTCTTGATTCGGTCCTCTTTAATGAAAAACTGTTTTTT
TRBD2 17 once TRBJ2-2 TRBV11-2 CASSLFGGLRNTGELFF TGTGCCAGCAGCTTATTCGGGGGACTACGGAACACCGGGGAGCTGTTTTTT
TRBD1 14 NA TRBJ2-7 TRBV27 CASSYDRGGYEQYF TGTGCCAGCAGTTATGACAGGGGTGGGTACGAGCAGTACTTC
NA 15 NA TRBJ2-7 TRBV27 CASSPGQLMAYEQYF TGTGCCAGCAGCCCCGGACAGCTAATGGCCTACGAGCAGTACTTC
TRBD2 14 NA TRBJ2-2 TRBV13 CASSSVAGLGELFF TGTGCCAGCAGCTCTGTAGCGGGGCTCGGGGAGCTGTTTTTT
NA 17 few TRBJ2-3 TRBV4-3 CASSQAFRGFETDTQYF TGCGCCAGCAGCCAAGCGTTCAGGGGCTTTGAAACAGATACGCAGTATTTT
NA 14 NA TRBJ1-2 TRBV4-1 CASSQERSGDGYTF TGCGCCAGCAGCCAAGAAAGGTCAGGGGATGGCTACACCTTC
NA 13 NA TRBJ1-1 TRBV7-3 CASSLTGGTEAFF TGTGCCAGCAGCTTGACGGGGGGCACTGAAGCTTTCTTT
NA 13 NA TRBJ2-5 TRBV25-1 CASSRQGGETQYF TGTGCCAGCAGTCGGCAGGGAGGAGAGACCCAGTACTTC
NA 15 NA TRBJ2-3 TRBV6-5 CASSSKWGLTDTQYF TGTGCCAGCAGTTCGAAGTGGGGCCTCACAGATACGCAGTATTTT
NA 13 NA TRBJ2-5 TRBV12-3/TRBV12-4 CASSFWGEETQYF TGTGCCAGCAGTTTCTGGGGGGAAGAGACCCAGTACTTC
TRBD1 14 NA TRBJ1-5 TRBV28 CASSFRTGIQPQHF TGTGCCAGCAGTTTTCGGACAGGAATTCAGCCCCAGCATTTT
NA 12 NA TRBJ1-6 TRBV3-1/TRBV3-2 CASSQENSPLHF TGTGCCAGCAGCCAGGAGAATTCACCCCTCCACTTT
NA 15 NA TRBJ1-3 TRBV7-2 CASSWATGAGNTIYF TGTGCCAGCAGCTGGGCGACGGGGGCTGGAAACACCATATATTTT
TRBD1 13 NA TRBJ2-1 TRBV5-1 CASSGDRGNEQFF TGCGCCAGCAGCGGGGACAGGGGAAATGAGCAGTTCTTC
TRBD2 16 NA TRBJ2-7 TRBV3-1/TRBV3-2 CASSQDIGTSHYEQYF TGTGCCAGCAGCCAAGATATTGGGACTAGTCACTACGAGCAGTACTTC
TRBD1 16 NA TRBJ2-4 TRBV2 CASSAGDRVVKNIQYF TGTGCCAGCAGTGCAGGGGACAGGGTAGTCAAAAACATTCAGTACTTC
TRBD2 16 NA TRBJ2-3 TRBV11-3 CASSPREAGGQDTQYF TGTGCCAGCAGCCCCCGGGAAGCGGGGGGGCAAGATACGCAGTATTTT
TRBD1 15 once TRBJ2-5 TRBV19 CASSYGTGGWETQYF TGTGCCAGTAGTTATGGAACAGGGGGCTGGGAGACCCAGTACTTC
NA 14 NA TRBJ1-2 TRBV29-1 CSGVLGSINYGYTF TGCAGCGGTGTACTCGGGTCCATTAACTATGGCTACACCTTC
NA 17 NA TRBJ1-3 TRBV13 CASSFTSTALSGNTIYF TGTGCCAGCAGCTTTACGTCGACAGCTCTCTCTGGAAACACCATATATTTT
TRBD2 15 NA TRBJ2-2 TRBV5-6 CASSFPTTSPGELFF TGTGCCAGCAGCTTTCCCACGACTAGCCCCGGGGAGCTGTTTTTT
NA 14 NA TRBJ1-3 TRBV5-4 CASSVDSSGNTIYF TGTGCCAGCAGCGTCGATAGCTCTGGAAACACCATATATTTT
TRBD1 16 NA TRBJ2-3 TRBV2 CASSTTGTGTTDTQYF TGTGCCAGCAGTACCACCGGGACAGGGACCACAGATACGCAGTATTTT
TRBD1 15 NA TRBJ2-2 TRBV12-5 CASGPGQGDTGELFF TGTGCTAGTGGCCCCGGACAGGGGGACACCGGGGAGCTGTTTTTT
TRBD2 12 NA TRBJ2-7 TRBV28 CVSGDLAYEQYF TGTGTTAGCGGGGACTTAGCCTACGAGCAGTACTTC
NA 13 NA TRBJ2-4 TRBV3-1/TRBV3-2 CASSQGVGGTRDF TGTGCCAGCAGTCAAGGAGTCGGGGGAACCAGGGACTTC
TRBD2 17 NA TRBJ2-1 TRBV7-2 CASSSGLAGTGGDEQFF TGTGCCAGCAGCTCGGGACTAGCGGGGACCGGGGGCGATGAGCAGTTCTTC
TRBD2 14 NA TRBJ2-1 TRBV28 CASGVAGIYNEQFF TGTGCCAGTGGCGTAGCGGGGATATACAATGAGCAGTTCTTC
NA 13 NA TRBJ2-3 TRBV2 CASVGLPPATQYF TGTGCCAGTGTGGGACTTCCGCCGGCTACGCAGTATTTT
TRBD1 13 NA TRBJ1-2 TRBV5-1 CASSPSGTEGYTF TGCGCCAGCAGCCCATCCGGGACAGAGGGCTACACCTTC
NA 13 NA TRBJ1-3 TRBV6-5 CASSYSKANTIYF TGTGCCAGCAGTTACTCGAAAGCAAACACCATATATTTT
TRBD1 15 NA TRBJ1-2 TRBV28 CASRGQGAFNYGYTF TGTGCCAGCAGGGGACAGGGGGCTTTTAACTATGGCTACACCTTC
TRBD1 15 NA TRBJ2-2 TRBV14 CASSQRQGPTGELFF TGTGCCAGCAGCCAGAGACAGGGCCCCACCGGGGAGCTGTTTTTT
TRBD1 14 once TRBJ1-2 TRBV28 CASSAPRRGSGYTF TGTGCCAGCAGTGCCCCCCGCAGGGGGAGTGGCTACACCTTC
NA 13 NA TRBJ2-1 TRBV19 CASNPEADNEQFF TGTGCCAGTAACCCGGAGGCGGACAATGAGCAGTTCTTC
NA 15 NA TRBJ1-5 TRBV21-1 CASSKALSRNQPQHF TGTGCCAGCAGCAAAGCGCTTTCCAGGAATCAGCCCCAGCATTTT
TRBD1 14 once TRBJ1-3 TRBV11-2 CASSPLTGSGTIYF TGTGCCAGCAGCCCCCTGACAGGGAGTGGCACCATATATTTT
TRBD1 13 NA TRBJ2-7 TRBV27 CASRTGGAYEQYF TGTGCCAGCAGGACAGGGGGAGCCTACGAGCAGTACTTC
TRBD1 15 NA TRBJ1-5 TRBV4-1 CASTPGTGTNQPQHF TGCGCTTCGACGCCCGGGACAGGGACTAATCAGCCCCAGCATTTT
NA 16 once TRBJ2-3 TRBV6-1 CASSEGILRNPDTQYF TGTGCCAGCAGTGAAGGGATTTTGCGGAACCCAGATACGCAGTATTTT
NA 14 once TRBJ1-2 TRBV25-1 CASSDRGVRDGYTF TGTGCCAGCAGTGACAGGGGTGTACGAGATGGCTACACCTTC
TRBD1 14 NA TRBJ2-3 TRBV5-4 CASSPTGAEDTQYF TGTGCCAGCAGCCCGACAGGGGCGGAAGATACGCAGTATTTT
NA 15 NA TRBJ1-1 TRBV19 CASSIPGVGNTEAFF TGTGCCAGTAGTATTCCCGGGGTCGGGAACACTGAAGCTTTCTTT
NA 13 NA TRBJ1-1 TRBV3-1/TRBV3-2 CASSQTANTEAFF TGTGCCAGCAGCCAGACAGCGAACACTGAAGCTTTCTTT
TRBD1 15 NA TRBJ2-1 TRBV19 CASSPSSRGYNEQFF TGTGCCAGTAGTCCCTCTAGCAGGGGGTACAATGAGCAGTTCTTC
NA 11 NA TRBJ1-2 TRBV6-5 CASSPTYGYTF TGTGCCAGCAGTCCTACCTATGGCTACACCTTC
TRBD1 13 once TRBJ1-2 TRBV28 CASSSTGGFGYTF TGTGCCAGCAGTTCGACAGGGGGCTTTGGCTACACCTTC
TRBD1 16 NA TRBJ2-2 TRBV9 CASSVGGTANTGELFF TGTGCCAGCAGCGTAGGAGGGACAGCGAACACCGGGGAGCTGTTTTTT
NA 15 NA TRBJ1-5 TRBV27 CASSAQKLGNQPQHF TGTGCCAGCAGTGCCCAGAAGTTGGGCAATCAGCCCCAGCATTTT